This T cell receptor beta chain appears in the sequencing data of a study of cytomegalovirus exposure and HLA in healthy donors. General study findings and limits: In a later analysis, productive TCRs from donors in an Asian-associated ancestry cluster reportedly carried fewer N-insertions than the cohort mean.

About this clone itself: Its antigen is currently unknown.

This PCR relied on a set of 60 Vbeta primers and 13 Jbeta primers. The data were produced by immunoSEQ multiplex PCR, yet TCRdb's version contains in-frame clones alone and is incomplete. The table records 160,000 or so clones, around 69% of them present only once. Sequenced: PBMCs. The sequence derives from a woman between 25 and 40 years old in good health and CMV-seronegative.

Here the CDR3 reads CASRWAGGNYGYTF. CDR3 sequence (DNA): TGTGCCAGTAGGTGGGCCGGGGGGAACTATGGCTACACCTTC. The V call is TRBV19, the J call TRBJ1-2, with D possibly matching TRBD1 (5 bases). The V end lost 6 bases, the J end lost 2 bases, and 13 bases lay between the germline ends. There are 14 residues in the CDR3. Germline V lookup: CDR1 LNHDA, CDR2 SQIVND (reference sequence).